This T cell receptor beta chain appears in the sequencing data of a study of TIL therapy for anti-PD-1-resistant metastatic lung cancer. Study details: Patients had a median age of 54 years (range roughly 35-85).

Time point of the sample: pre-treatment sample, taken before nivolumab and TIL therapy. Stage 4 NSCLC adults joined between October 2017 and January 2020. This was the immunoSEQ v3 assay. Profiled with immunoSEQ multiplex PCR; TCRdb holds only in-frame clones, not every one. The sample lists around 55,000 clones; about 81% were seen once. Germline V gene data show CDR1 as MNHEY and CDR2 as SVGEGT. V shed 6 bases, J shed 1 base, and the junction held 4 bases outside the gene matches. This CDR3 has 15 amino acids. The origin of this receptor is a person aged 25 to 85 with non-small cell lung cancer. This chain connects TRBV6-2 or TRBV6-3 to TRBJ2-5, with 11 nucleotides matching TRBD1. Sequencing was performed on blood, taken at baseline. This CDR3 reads CASSSDRGLQETQYF. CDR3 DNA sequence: TGTGCCAGCAGCTCGGACAGGGGGCTCCAAGAGACCCAGTACTTC.